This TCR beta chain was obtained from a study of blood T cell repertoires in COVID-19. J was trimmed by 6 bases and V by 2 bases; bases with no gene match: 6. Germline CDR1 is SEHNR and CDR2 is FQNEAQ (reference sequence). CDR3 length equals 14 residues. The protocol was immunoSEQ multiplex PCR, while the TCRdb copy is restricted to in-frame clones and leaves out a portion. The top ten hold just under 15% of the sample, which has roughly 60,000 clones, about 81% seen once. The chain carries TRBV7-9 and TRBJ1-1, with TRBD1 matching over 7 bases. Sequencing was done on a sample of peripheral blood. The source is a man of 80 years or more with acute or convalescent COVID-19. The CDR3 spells CASSLNYRGAEAFF. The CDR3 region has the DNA TGTGCCAGCAGCTTAAACTACAGGGGCGCTGAAGCTTTCTTT.